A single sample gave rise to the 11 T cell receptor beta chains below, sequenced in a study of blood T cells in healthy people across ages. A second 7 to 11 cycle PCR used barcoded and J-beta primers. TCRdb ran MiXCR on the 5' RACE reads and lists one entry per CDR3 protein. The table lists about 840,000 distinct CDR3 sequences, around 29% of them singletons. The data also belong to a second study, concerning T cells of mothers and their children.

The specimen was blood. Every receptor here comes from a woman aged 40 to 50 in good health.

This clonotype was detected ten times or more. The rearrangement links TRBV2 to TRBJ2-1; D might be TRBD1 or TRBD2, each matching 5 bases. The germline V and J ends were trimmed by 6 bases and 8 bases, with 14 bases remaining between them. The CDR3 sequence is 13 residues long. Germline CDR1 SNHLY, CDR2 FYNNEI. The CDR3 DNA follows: TGTGCCAGCAGAAGGGGAGCTCCCCATGAGCAGTTCTTC. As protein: CASRRGAPHEQFF. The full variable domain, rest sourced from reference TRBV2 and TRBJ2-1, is EPEVTQTPSHQVTQMGQEVILRCVPISNHLYFYWYRQILGQKVEFLVSFYNNEISEKSEIFDDQFSVERPDGSNFTLKIRSTKLEDSAMYFCASRRGAPHEQFFGPGTRLTVL.

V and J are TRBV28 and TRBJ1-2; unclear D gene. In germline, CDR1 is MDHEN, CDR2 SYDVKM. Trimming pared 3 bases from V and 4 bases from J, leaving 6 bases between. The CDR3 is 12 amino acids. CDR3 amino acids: CASSFSSYGYTF. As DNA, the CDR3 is TGTGCCAGCAGTTTCTCATCCTATGGCTACACCTTC.

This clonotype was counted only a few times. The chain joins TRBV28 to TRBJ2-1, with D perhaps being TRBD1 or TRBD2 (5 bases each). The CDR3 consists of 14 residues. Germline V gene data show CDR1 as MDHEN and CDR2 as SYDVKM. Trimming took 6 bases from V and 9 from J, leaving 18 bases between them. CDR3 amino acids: CASSAPGPGFEQFF. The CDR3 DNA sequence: TGTGCCAGCAGCGCACCGGGACCGGGGTTTGAGCAGTTCTTC.

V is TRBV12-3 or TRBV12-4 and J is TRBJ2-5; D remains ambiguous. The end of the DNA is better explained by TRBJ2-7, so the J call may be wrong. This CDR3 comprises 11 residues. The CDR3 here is CASSFIDEQYF. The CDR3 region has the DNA TGTGCCAGCAGTTTTATAGACGAGCAGTACTTC.

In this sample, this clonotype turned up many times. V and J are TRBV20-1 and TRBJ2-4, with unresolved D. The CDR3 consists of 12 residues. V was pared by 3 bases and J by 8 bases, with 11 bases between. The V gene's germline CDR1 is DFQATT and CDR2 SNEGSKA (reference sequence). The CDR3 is CSASEDRDIQYF. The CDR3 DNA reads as TGCAGTGCTAGCGAGGATCGGGACATTCAGTACTTC.

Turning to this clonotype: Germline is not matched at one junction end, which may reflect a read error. CDR3 region: CAGSQVGGNTIYF. As DNA, the CDR3 is TGCGCCGGCAGCCAAGTGGGTGGAAACACCATATATTTT. V usage is TRBV4-1 and J usage is TRBJ1-3; D unresolved. This CDR3 region has 13 residues. The germline V gene has CDR1 MGHRA and CDR2 YSYEKL.

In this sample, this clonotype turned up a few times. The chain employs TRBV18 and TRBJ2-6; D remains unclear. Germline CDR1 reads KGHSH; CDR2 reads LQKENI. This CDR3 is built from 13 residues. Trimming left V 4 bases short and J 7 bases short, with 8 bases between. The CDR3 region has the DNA TGTGCCAGCTCACTGGGCCTAGCCAACGTCCTGACTTTC. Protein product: CASSLGLANVLTF.

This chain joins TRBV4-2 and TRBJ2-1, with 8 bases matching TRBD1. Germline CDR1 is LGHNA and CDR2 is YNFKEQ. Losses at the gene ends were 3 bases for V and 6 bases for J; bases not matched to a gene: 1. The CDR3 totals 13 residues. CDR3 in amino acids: CASSQTGANEQFF. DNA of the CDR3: TGTGCCAGCAGCCAGACAGGGGCCAATGAGCAGTTCTTC.

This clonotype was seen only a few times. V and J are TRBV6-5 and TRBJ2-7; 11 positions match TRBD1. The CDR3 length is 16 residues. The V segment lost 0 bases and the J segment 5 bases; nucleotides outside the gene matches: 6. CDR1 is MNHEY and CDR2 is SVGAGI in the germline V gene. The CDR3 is CASSYSGTGGYDEQYF. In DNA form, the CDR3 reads TGTGCCAGCAGTTACTCCGGGACAGGGGGGTATGACGAGCAGTACTTC.

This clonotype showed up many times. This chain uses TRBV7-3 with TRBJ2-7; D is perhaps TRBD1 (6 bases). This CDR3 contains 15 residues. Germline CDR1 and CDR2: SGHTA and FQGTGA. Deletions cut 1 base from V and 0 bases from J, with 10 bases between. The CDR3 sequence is CASSLNTGTSYEQYF. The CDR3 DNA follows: TGTGCCAGCAGCTTAAATACAGGGACCTCCTACGAGCAGTACTTC.

The CDR3 sequence is CASSAGTASYNEQFF. Here the CDR3 DNA reads TGTGCCAGCAGCGCCGGGACAGCTTCCTACAATGAGCAGTTCTTC. V usage is TRBV28 and J usage is TRBJ2-1; 7 bases match TRBD1. Germline V gene data show CDR1 as MDHEN and CDR2 as SYDVKM. V lost 6 bases and J lost 1; bases outside the gene matches: 6. The CDR3 totals 15 residues.